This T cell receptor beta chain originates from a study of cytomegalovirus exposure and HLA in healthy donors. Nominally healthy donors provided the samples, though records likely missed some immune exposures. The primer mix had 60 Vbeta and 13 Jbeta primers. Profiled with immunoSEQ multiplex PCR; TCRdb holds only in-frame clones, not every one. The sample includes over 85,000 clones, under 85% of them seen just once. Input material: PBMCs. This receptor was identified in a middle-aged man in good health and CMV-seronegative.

The CDR3: CAWNPGDNSPLHF. CDR3 DNA sequence: TGTGCCTGGAACCCAGGGGACAATTCACCCCTCCACTTT. J is TRBJ1-6 and V is TRBV30, with D possibly being TRBD1 (6 bases). Germline-derived CDR1 and CDR2 are GTSNPN and SVGIG (reference sequence). The CDR3 extends over 13 amino acids. Between the trimmed V and J ends, which lost 4 bases and 7 bases, there was a span of 11 bases.